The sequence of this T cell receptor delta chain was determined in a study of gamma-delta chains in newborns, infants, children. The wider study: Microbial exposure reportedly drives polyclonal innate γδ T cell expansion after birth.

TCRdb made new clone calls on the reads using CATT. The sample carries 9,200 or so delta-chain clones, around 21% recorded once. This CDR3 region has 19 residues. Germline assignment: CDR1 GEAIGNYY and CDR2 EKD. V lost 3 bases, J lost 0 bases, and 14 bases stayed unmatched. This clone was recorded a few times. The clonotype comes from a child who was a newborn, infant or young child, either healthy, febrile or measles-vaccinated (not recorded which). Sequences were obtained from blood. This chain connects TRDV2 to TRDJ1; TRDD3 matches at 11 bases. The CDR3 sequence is CACDPILLGDILYTDKLIF. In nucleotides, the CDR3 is TGTGCCTGTGACCCCATCTTACTGGGGGATATATTGTACACCGATAAACTCATCTTT.